This is a list of T cell receptor beta chains from one sample in a study of CD8+ T cells in alopecia areata. The data were produced by immunoSEQ multiplex PCR, yet TCRdb's version contains in-frame clones alone and is incomplete. The data show some 190,000 clones, around 66% seen once. The sample was CD4+ T cells sorted from blood, taken between weeks 43 and 45, from a patient treated with tofacitinib. These receptors were obtained from a human donor with alopecia areata. The CDR3 runs from the conserved cysteine through the conserved F or W. The D gene is left open where the match is weak. Some rows have no size entry. The others give once, few or many, or a class for an expanded clone.

D,J,V,size,CDR3,DNA
NA,TRBJ1-5,TRBV30,NA,CAWRDSGALSPQHF,TGTGCCTGGAGAGATTCAGGGGCCTTATCGCCCCAGCATTTT
NA,TRBJ2-5,TRBV5-1,NA,CASSRGLGETQYF,TGCGCCAGCAGCAGAGGACTGGGGGAGACCCAGTACTTC
TRBD2,TRBJ2-1,TRBV6-4,NA,CASSVRSSGGSYEQFF,TGTGCCAGCAGTGTTAGGTCAAGCGGGGGTAGCTATGAGCAGTTCTTC
NA,TRBJ2-6,TRBV5-1,NA,CASSLGFFGANVLTF,TGCGCCAGCAGCTTGGGGTTCTTTGGGGCCAACGTCCTGACTTTC
TRBD2,TRBJ2-5,TRBV7-6,few,CASSVSGGDRETQYF,TGTGCCAGCAGCGTTAGCGGGGGGGATAGAGAGACCCAGTACTTC
TRBD2,TRBJ2-4,TRBV27,once,CASSPRRTSGGAGAQNIQYF,TGTGCCAGCAGTCCCCGGAGGACTAGCGGGGGGGCCGGTGCCCAGAACATTCAGTACTTC
NA,TRBJ2-1,TRBV19,NA,CASRQASYNEQFF,TGTGCCAGTCGACAGGCCTCCTACAATGAGCAGTTCTTC
NA,TRBJ2-7,TRBV7-2,few,CASSGGTGFLYEQYF,TGTGCCAGCAGCGGGGGAACAGGGTTTCTGTACGAGCAGTACTTC
NA,TRBJ2-7,TRBV29-1,few,CSARVGYEQYF,TGCAGCGCCAGGGTCGGCTACGAGCAGTACTTC
NA,TRBJ2-2,TRBV25-1,NA,CASSEYGNTGELFF,TGTGCCAGCAGTGAATACGGAAACACCGGGGAGCTGTTTTTT
NA,TRBJ1-2,TRBV6-1,NA,CASSSQSNNYGYTF,TGTGCCAGCAGTTCCCAGTCTAATAACTATGGCTACACCTTC
NA,TRBJ2-3,TRBV11-2,few,CASSPGGDTQYF,TGTGCCAGCAGCCCCGGGGGAGATACGCAGTATTTT
NA,TRBJ1-4,TRBV10-3,NA,CAISDPDREKLFF,TGTGCCATCAGTGACCCCGACCGTGAAAAACTGTTTTTT
TRBD2,TRBJ2-3,TRBV29-1,once,CSVAGGSDTQYF,TGCAGCGTTGCGGGGGGGTCAGATACGCAGTATTTT
NA,TRBJ2-5,TRBV29-1,few,CSVESETQYF,TGCAGCGTTGAATCGGAGACCCAGTACTTC
TRBD2,TRBJ2-1,TRBV7-3,few,CASSPTIAGPPYNEQFF,TGTGCCAGCAGCCCCACTATAGCGGGGCCCCCCTACAATGAGCAGTTCTTC
TRBD1,TRBJ1-1,TRBV5-1,NA,CASSFGQGGEAFF,TGCGCCAGCAGCTTCGGACAGGGAGGTGAAGCTTTCTTT
NA,TRBJ1-2,TRBV5-4,once,CASSHGGVRSNYGYTF,TGTGCCAGCAGCCATGGGGGAGTTAGGAGTAACTATGGCTACACCTTC
NA,TRBJ2-7,TRBV29-1,NA,CSVGATGTTYEQYF,TGCAGCGTCGGCGCGACAGGAACTACCTACGAGCAGTACTTC
NA,TRBJ1-1,TRBV15,NA,CATSRDPAGRGGTEAFF,TGTGCCACCAGCAGAGATCCCGCCGGGCGGGGTGGCACTGAAGCTTTCTTT
TRBD1,TRBJ1-2,TRBV7-8,NA,CASSTSGQGIHGYTF,TGTGCCAGCAGCACCTCGGGACAGGGGATCCATGGCTACACCTTC
NA,TRBJ2-3,TRBV5-6,NA,CASSLSGGGRADTQYF,TGTGCCAGCAGCCTTTCTGGTGGGGGGCGTGCAGATACGCAGTATTTT
TRBD1,TRBJ1-2,TRBV29-1,NA,CSVEGQGLVSYTF,TGCAGCGTGGAGGGACAGGGGCTAGTAAGCTACACCTTC
TRBD1,TRBJ1-2,TRBV7-2,NA,CASSRDSLYGYTF,TGTGCCAGCAGCCGGGACAGCCTCTATGGCTACACCTTC
NA,TRBJ1-2,TRBV9,NA,CASSGGLGPAYGYTF,TGTGCCAGCAGCGGGGGGTTGGGACCGGCCTATGGCTACACCTTC
NA,TRBJ2-7,TRBV29-1,few,CSVEVQGTYEQYF,TGCAGCGTTGAAGTACAGGGTACCTACGAGCAGTACTTC
NA,TRBJ2-5,TRBV6-6,NA,CASISVGETQYF,TGTGCCAGCATTTCAGTCGGGGAGACCCAGTACTTC
TRBD1,TRBJ1-5,TRBV19,NA,CASNDRGRYQPQHF,TGTGCCAGTAATGACAGGGGGAGATATCAGCCCCAGCATTTT
NA,TRBJ2-7,TRBV5-1,NA,CASSAANGVEQYF,TGCGCCAGCAGCGCAGCCAACGGCGTCGAGCAGTACTTC
NA,TRBJ2-2,TRBV4-3,few,CASSQGTTNTGELFF,TGCGCCAGCAGCCAAGGGACAACGAACACCGGGGAGCTGTTTTTT
NA,TRBJ1-1,TRBV7-2,few,CASSLQKGPEAFF,TGTGCCAGCAGCTTACAGAAGGGACCTGAAGCTTTCTTT
TRBD1,TRBJ2-3,TRBV29-1,few,CSVARGPADTQYF,TGCAGCGTTGCCAGGGGGCCGGCAGATACGCAGTATTTT
NA,TRBJ1-2,TRBV6-6,NA,CASSQSGARSGYTF,TGTGCCAGCAGCCAATCAGGGGCGCGGAGTGGCTACACCTTC
NA,TRBJ2-2,TRBV7-2,NA,CASSLEYTGELFF,TGTGCCAGCAGCTTAGAATACACCGGGGAGCTGTTTTTT
NA,TRBJ2-5,TRBV4-2,NA,CASSQDDNQETQYF,TGTGCCAGCAGCCAAGATGACAACCAAGAGACCCAGTACTTC
NA,TRBJ2-1,TRBV7-9,few,CASSSREGGASREQFF,TGTGCCAGCAGCTCGAGAGAAGGGGGGGCCTCTCGTGAGCAGTTCTTC
TRBD2,TRBJ2-1,TRBV7-2,NA,CASSLFGLAGGPTYNEQFF,TGTGCCAGCAGCTTATTTGGACTAGCGGGGGGTCCTACCTACAATGAGCAGTTCTTC
NA,TRBJ2-6,TRBV4-3,NA,CASSQYGAGANVLTF,TGCGCCAGCAGCCAATACGGGGCTGGGGCCAACGTCCTGACTTTC
NA,TRBJ2-1,TRBV29-1,NA,CSVARRGRVGDEQFF,TGCAGCGTTGCCCGCCGGGGCAGGGTTGGCGATGAGCAGTTCTTC
NA,TRBJ2-7,TRBV5-1,NA,CASSSGSSYEQYF,TGCGCCAGCAGCTCCGGGTCCTCCTACGAGCAGTACTTC
TRBD2,TRBJ2-3,TRBV5-6,NA,CASSLTGGSTDTQYF,TGTGCCAGCAGCTTAACGGGGGGGAGCACAGATACGCAGTATTTT
NA,TRBJ2-2,TRBV5-1,NA,CASSDASTPGELFF,TGCGCCAGCAGCGATGCTAGCACACCCGGGGAGCTGTTTTTT
NA,TRBJ1-2,TRBV6-5,once,CATLGGSYGYTF,TGTGCCACCCTTGGGGGCTCCTATGGCTACACCTTC
TRBD1,TRBJ2-7,TRBV25-1,NA,CASSPRLTGNEQYF,TGTGCCAGCAGTCCCCGATTGACAGGGAACGAGCAGTACTTC